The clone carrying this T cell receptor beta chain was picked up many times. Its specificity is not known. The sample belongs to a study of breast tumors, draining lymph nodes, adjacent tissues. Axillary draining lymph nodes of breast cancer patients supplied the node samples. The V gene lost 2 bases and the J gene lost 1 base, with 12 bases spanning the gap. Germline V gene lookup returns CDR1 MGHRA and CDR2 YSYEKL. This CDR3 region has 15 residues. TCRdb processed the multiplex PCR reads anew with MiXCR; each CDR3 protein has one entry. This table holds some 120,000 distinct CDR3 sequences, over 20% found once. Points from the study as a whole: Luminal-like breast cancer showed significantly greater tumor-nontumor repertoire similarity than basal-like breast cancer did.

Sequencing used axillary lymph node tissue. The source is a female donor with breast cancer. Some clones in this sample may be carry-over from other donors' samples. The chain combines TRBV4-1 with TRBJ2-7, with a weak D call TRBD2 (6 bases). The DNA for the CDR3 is TGCGCCAGCAGCCAAATCTTGGAGGGGTCCTACGAGCAGTACTTC. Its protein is CASSQILEGSYEQYF.